The clone carrying this T cell receptor beta chain came up once. The sample belongs to a study of blood T cell repertoires in COVID-19. Study background: The analysed material was cDNA or gDNA that came from T cells, B-cell-depleted T cells, or PBMCs.

TCRdb keeps only in-frame clones here, not all; method: immunoSEQ multiplex PCR. The table has fewer than 300,000 clones, approximately 82% seen once. The sequencing sample was made of peripheral blood. This TCR was sampled from a young woman with acute or convalescent COVID-19.

In nucleotides, the CDR3 is TGCGCCAGCGGCCAGGGCGGGACCCAGTCTGGGGAGCTGTTTTTT. It codes for CASGQGGTQSGELFF. V is TRBV5-1 and J is TRBJ2-2, with D possibly being TRBD2 (6 bases). CDR3 length: 15 amino acids. Germline assignment: CDR1 SGHRS and CDR2 YFSETQ. Trimming cost V 7 bases and J 8 bases, with 21 bases left between them.